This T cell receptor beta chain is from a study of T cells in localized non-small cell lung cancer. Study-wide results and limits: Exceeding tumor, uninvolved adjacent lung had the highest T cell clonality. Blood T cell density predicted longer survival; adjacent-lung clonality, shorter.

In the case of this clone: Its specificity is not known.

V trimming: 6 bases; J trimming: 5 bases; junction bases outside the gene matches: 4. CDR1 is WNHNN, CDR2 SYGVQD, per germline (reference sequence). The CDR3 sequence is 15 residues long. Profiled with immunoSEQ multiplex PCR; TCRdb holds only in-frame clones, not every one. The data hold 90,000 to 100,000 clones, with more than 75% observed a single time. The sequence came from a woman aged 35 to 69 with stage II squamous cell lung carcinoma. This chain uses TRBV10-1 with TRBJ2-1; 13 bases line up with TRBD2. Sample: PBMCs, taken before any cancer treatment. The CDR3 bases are TGCGCCAGCAGACCCGGACTAGCGGGAGACAATGAGCAGTTCTTC. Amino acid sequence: CASRPGLAGDNEQFF.